The 30 T cell receptor beta chains below were found in one sample sequenced in a study of blood T cells in healthy people across ages. Then a second PCR, running roughly 6 to 12 cycles, was carried out with a sample-barcoded 5' primer and a J-beta primer mix. TCRdb called the 5' RACE reads again in MiXCR, with one record for every CDR3 protein. Of 1,300,000 or so distinct CDR3 sequences listed, almost 60% are singletons. The sequencing input was blood. These receptors were collected from a man younger than 30 in good health.

This clonotype was picked up a small number of times. The V call is TRBV7-9, the J call TRBJ2-1, with TRBD2 as a possible D gene (6 bases). Looked up from germline, CDR1 is SEHNR and CDR2 is FQNEAQ (reference sequence). V was clipped by 0 bases and J by 0 bases, with 9 bases between them. CDR3 length equals 16 residues. CDR3 residues: CASSLAPGSSYNEQFF. CDR3 nucleotide sequence: TGTGCCAGCAGCTTAGCACCCGGGAGCTCCTACAATGAGCAGTTCTTC.

The sample holds one count of this clonotype. V usage is TRBV25-1 and J usage is TRBJ2-3; D may be TRBD1 (5 bases). The V gene lost 5 bases and the J gene lost 5 bases, with 14 bases spanning the gap. This CDR3 comprises 14 residues. The germline V gene encodes CDR1 MGHDK and CDR2 SYGVNS. As DNA, the CDR3 is TGTGCCAGCAGTCAACCAGGGTTCTTAGATACGCAGTATTTT. It is translated as CASSQPGFLDTQYF.

V gene TRBV27 combines with J gene TRBJ2-7, with 10 positions matching TRBD2. The CDR3 has 14 residues. Germline assignment: CDR1 MNHEY and CDR2 SMNVEV (reference sequence). V shed 6 bases and J 4 bases; nucleotides not matched to a gene: 6. In DNA, the CDR3 is TGTGCCAGCAGAACACTAGCGGGGCCTTACGAGCAGTACTTC. This translates into CASRTLAGPYEQYF.

The chain has TRBV29-1 and TRBJ1-2; TRBD1 might be the D (5 bases). The CDR3 totals 12 residues. Germline CDR1 is SQVTM and CDR2 is ANQGSEA. V dropped 2 bases and J dropped 2 bases, with 6 bases sitting between them. CDR3 coding DNA: TGCAGCGTTGAAAGACAGAACTATGGCTACACCTTC. Translating gives CSVERQNYGYTF.

The chain has TRBV5-1 and TRBJ1-5; 7 bases fit TRBD1. The V and J ends lost 4 bases and 9 bases, in that order; junction bases with no gene match: 13. There are 15 residues in the CDR3. Germline assignment: CDR1 SGHRS and CDR2 YFSETQ. CDR3 sequence (DNA): TGCGCCAGCAGCATCGGCAGCTTACAGGGGTCGCCCCAGCATTTT. This encodes CASSIGSLQGSPQHF.

This chain uses TRBV2 with TRBJ2-5; maybe TRBD1 (7 bases). This CDR3 spans 18 amino acids. V was shortened by 6 bases and J by 2 bases, with 25 bases between the two germline ends. Germline V gene sequence: CDR1 SNHLY, CDR2 FYNNEI. The CDR3 is CASRPGQDWGGRQETQYF. As DNA, the CDR3 is TGTGCCAGCAGGCCCGGACAGGATTGGGGAGGTAGACAAGAGACCCAGTACTTC.

Only a few counts were recorded for this clonotype. The chain carries TRBV20-1 and TRBJ2-7; D gene uncertain. This CDR3 has 13 residues. The ends were cut back, 6 bases at V and 1 base at J, with 13 bases in the middle. The germline V gene encodes CDR1 DFQATT and CDR2 SNEGSKA (reference sequence). The CDR3 loop is CSANTVRSYEQYF. CDR3 in DNA: TGCAGTGCCAACACAGTAAGATCCTACGAGCAGTACTTC.

The gene calls are TRBV3-1 and TRBJ2-5; D not resolved. Trimming pared 7 bases from V and 4 bases from J, leaving 13 bases between. CDR1 and CDR2 from the germline V gene are LGHDT and YNNKEL (reference sequence). This CDR3 has 13 amino acids. Here the CDR3 DNA reads TGTGCCAGCACGTCGGGCGCAGGAGAGACCCAGTACTTC. Translated, it gives CASTSGAGETQYF.

This clonotype occurred a few times. The junction departs from germline at one end; a sequencing error may be responsible. CDR3: CAIKRLAGGTDMQYF. The CDR3 DNA sequence: TGTGCCATCAAACGACTAGCTGGGGGCACAGATATGCAGTATTTT. The rearrangement joins TRBV10-3 to TRBJ2-3; D is possibly TRBD2 (7 bases). CDR1 is ENHRY, CDR2 SYGVKD, per germline. The CDR3 sequence is 15 residues long.

J is TRBJ1-5 and V is TRBV7-2; D is perhaps TRBD1 (6 bases). The germline V gene has CDR1 SGHTA and CDR2 FQGNSA. The CDR3 length is 15 residues. V was shortened by 2 bases and J by 3 bases, with 11 bases between the two germline ends. CDR3 in amino acids: CASSLSGGLNQPQHF. In DNA, the CDR3 is TGTGCCAGCAGCTTAAGCGGGGGCCTCAATCAGCCCCAGCATTTT.

The chain employs TRBV7-9 and TRBJ2-1; TRBD1 aligns across 9 bases. Germline V gene lookup returns CDR1 SEHNR and CDR2 FQNEAQ (reference sequence). The CDR3 totals 19 residues. The V segment lost 10 bases and the J segment 6 bases; nucleotides outside the gene matches: 25. CDR3 amino acids: CATPLRDRVTSPLGNEQFF. DNA for the CDR3: TGTGCCACCCCGCTTCGGGACAGGGTGACTAGCCCCCTAGGCAATGAGCAGTTCTTC.

V is TRBV12-3 or TRBV12-4 and J is TRBJ2-1; TRBD1 is a possible D gene (6 bases). This CDR3 contains 15 residues. Deletions cut 3 bases from V and 5 bases from J, with 14 bases between. The CDR3 DNA is TGTGCCAGCAGTTTGGCCAGGGGACGTGACAATGAGCAGTTCTTC. Amino acids: CASSLARGRDNEQFF.

This clonotype was seen more than once but under ten times. The CDR3 loop is CAISESRLAGGTDTQYF. CDR3 in DNA: TGTGCCATCAGTGAGTCGAGGCTAGCGGGAGGTACAGATACGCAGTATTTT. V is TRBV10-3 and J is TRBJ2-3; 11 positions match TRBD2. CDR1 ENHRY and CDR2 SYGVKD come from the germline V gene. This CDR3 contains 17 residues. V dropped 0 bases and J dropped 3; count of bases not matched to a gene: 5.

The V call is TRBV29-1, the J call TRBJ2-2, with D possibly being TRBD1 (5 bases). The CDR3 spans 14 residues. CDR1 SQVTM and CDR2 ANQGSEA come from the germline V gene. V was trimmed by 5 bases and J by 2 bases, leaving 12 bases between them. In nucleotides, the CDR3 is TGCAGCGTTAGGGGTTCAACAAACACCGGGGAGCTGTTTTTT. The encoded protein is CSVRGSTNTGELFF.

This clonotype was seen once. A much bigger clone sits one base away, suggesting this may be a read error. The chain uses TRBV5-1 and TRBJ2-7; D not resolved. The germline gives CDR1 SGHRS, CDR2 YFSETQ. This CDR3 is 14 amino acids long. V lost 6 bases and J 0 bases, leaving 13 bases between the germline ends. The CDR3 region has the DNA TGCGCCAGCACTAATGCCGGATTCTCCTACGAGCAGTACTTC. Translated, it gives CASTNAGFSYEQYF.

The chain combines TRBV20-1 with TRBJ2-7, with D uncertain. V was shortened by 3 bases and J by 0 bases, with 12 bases between the two germline ends. The germline gives CDR1 DFQATT, CDR2 SNEGSKA (reference sequence). This CDR3 comprises 14 residues. The CDR3 nucleotides read TGCAGTGCTAGGTACGGCATAAGCTCCTACGAGCAGTACTTC. It specifies CSARYGISSYEQYF.

The chain has TRBV27 and TRBJ2-7, with D perhaps matching TRBD1 or TRBD2 (5 bases each). The CDR3 covers 16 residues. Germline CDR1 and CDR2: MNHEY and SMNVEV (reference sequence). With 5 bases removed from V and 0 bases from J, the gap between germline ends came to 17 bases. This CDR3 reads CASSPRDPILSYEQYF. The DNA of the CDR3 is TGTGCCAGCAGTCCCCGGGACCCTATCCTCTCCTACGAGCAGTACTTC.

There are a few counts of this clonotype. The chain joins TRBV4-2 to TRBJ2-3; D is unresolved. Germline values: CDR1 LGHNA, CDR2 YNFKEQ. The CDR3 consists of 15 residues. The germline V and J ends were trimmed by 4 bases and 6 bases, with 17 bases remaining between them. The CDR3 sequence: CASSPQWPPVDTQYF. In DNA, the CDR3 is TGTGCCAGCAGCCCCCAATGGCCCCCAGTGGATACGCAGTATTTT.

The rearrangement uses TRBV6-6 and TRBJ1-1, with no clear D. The CDR3 consists of 14 residues. Trimming removed 7 bases at V and 4 bases at J, with 16 bases between. Germline CDR1 MNHNY, CDR2 SVGAGI (reference sequence). CDR3 sequence (DNA): TGTGCCAGCATCCCCGCGGTTACCAGCACTGAAGCTTTCTTT. Amino acids: CASIPAVTSTEAFF.

This clonotype was detected only a few times. The chain carries TRBV4-3 and TRBJ2-3; maybe TRBD2 (5 bases). There are 15 residues in the CDR3. In germline, CDR1 is LGHNA, CDR2 YSLEER. Trimming removed 0 bases at V and 5 bases at J, with 12 bases between. DNA for the CDR3: TGCGCCAGCAGCCAAGAAACTCTGGGGAGAGATACGCAGTATTTT. Translated, it gives CASSQETLGRDTQYF.

This chain connects TRBV29-1 to TRBJ2-1, with unresolved D. The J call is doubtful: the DNA matches TRBJ2-7 better. Germline lookup yields CDR1 SQVTM and CDR2 ANQGSEA. The CDR3 extends over 12 amino acids. For the CDR3, the DNA is TGCAGCGTTGAAGAGGATCCCAGTGAGCAGTACTTC. Amino acids: CSVEEDPSEQYF.

About this clonotype: Compared with germline, one end of the junction differs, possibly owing to a read error. This chain joins TRBV20-1 and TRBJ2-3; 10 positions agree with TRBD2. CDR3 length equals 17 residues. Germline V gene data show CDR1 as DFQATT and CDR2 as SNEGSKA (reference sequence). This chain's CDR3 is CSVRGASGGLSTDMQYF. Here the CDR3 DNA reads TGCAGTGTGCGGGGAGCTAGCGGGGGACTAAGCACAGATATGCAGTATTTT.

This chain connects TRBV4-3 to TRBJ2-4, with TRBD2 as a possible D gene (6 bases). V gave up 0 bases and J gave up 13 bases, with 22 bases separating them. The CDR3 spans 16 residues. Germline V CDR1 and CDR2: LGHNA, YSLEER. This chain's CDR3 is CASSQDLGGQYRGQYF. DNA of the CDR3: TGCGCCAGCAGCCAAGATCTCGGAGGGCAATATCGAGGGCAGTACTTC.

The chain links TRBV7-2 to TRBJ2-3, with TRBD2 identical over 12 bases. Germline V gene lookup returns CDR1 SGHTA and CDR2 FQGNSA. This CDR3 contains 17 residues. V shed 2 bases and J 5 bases; nucleotides not matched to a gene: 8. The CDR3 protein is CASSLSPSGGAGDTQYF. The CDR3 DNA reads as TGTGCCAGCAGCTTAAGTCCTAGCGGGGGGGCCGGAGATACGCAGTATTTT. Complete variable domain (other parts from reference TRBV7-2 and TRBJ2-3): GAGVSQSPSNKVTEKGKDVELRCDPISGHTALYWYRQSLGQGLEFLIYFQGNSAPDKSGLPSDRFSAERTGGSVSTLTIQRTQQEDSAVYLCASSLSPSGGAGDTQYFGPGTRLTVL.

The genes are TRBV2 and TRBJ2-3, with a weak D call TRBD2 (6 bases). Trimming stripped 10 bases from V and 5 bases from J, with 19 bases between. Germline CDR1 and CDR2: SNHLY and FYNNEI. This CDR3 spans 14 amino acids. The CDR3 DNA is TGTGCCAACCGGGACTCCTCAGATTTAGATACGCAGTATTTT. Translation: CANRDSSDLDTQYF.

In this sample, this clonotype turned up a few times. V usage is TRBV5-1 and J usage is TRBJ1-5, with D possibly being TRBD1 (5 bases). The CDR3 length is 16 residues. Trimming stripped 4 bases from V and 2 bases from J, with 16 bases between. CDR1 is SGHRS and CDR2 is YFSETQ in the germline V gene. CDR3 bases: TGCGCCAGCAGCCCAAGAGCGGGGGACGGCAATCAGCCCCAGCATTTT. It yields the protein CASSPRAGDGNQPQHF.

The DNA of the CDR3 is TGTGCCAGCAGGGCGGGACAGCTAAGATGGACCCAGTACTTC. Its translation is CASRAGQLRWTQYF. The V call is TRBV3-1, the J call TRBJ2-5; a weak D match, TRBD1 (7 bases). V was trimmed by 6 bases and J by 7 bases, leaving 18 bases between them. The germline V gene encodes CDR1 LGHDT and CDR2 YNNKEL (reference sequence). The CDR3 runs to 14 residues.

The rearrangement links TRBV27 to TRBJ2-5; 12 nucleotides match TRBD2. This CDR3 is built from 15 residues. After removal of 6 bases from V and 4 bases from J, the junction contained 6 bases not matched to a gene. Germline CDR1 and CDR2: MNHEY and SMNVEV (reference sequence). The CDR3 bases are TGTGCCAGCAGCCTCCTAGCGGGGGGGACAGAGACCCAGTACTTC. Amino acid sequence: CASSLLAGGTETQYF.

The gene calls are TRBV7-8 and TRBJ2-1; TRBD2 matches at 7 bases. This CDR3 has 12 residues. Germline V CDR1 and CDR2: SGHVS, FQNEAQ. Losses at the gene ends were 5 bases for V and 10 bases for J; bases not matched to a gene: 5. The CDR3 DNA follows: TGTGCCAGCAGCCCTGCACTAGCGGAGCAGTTCTTC. Protein sequence: CASSPALAEQFF.

The gene calls are TRBV7-2 and TRBJ2-7; D gene uncertain. The end of the DNA aligns better with TRBJ2-5, so the J call may be wrong. The germline V gene encodes CDR1 SGHTA and CDR2 FQGNSA. CDR3 length: 14 amino acids. The CDR3, as DNA: TGTGCCAGCAGCCTCCACTGGTTGCAAGAGACCCAGTACTTC. Translating it yields CASSLHWLQETQYF.